Listed below are T cell receptor beta chains from one sample, sequenced in a study of blood T cell repertoires in COVID-19. Libraries were prepared by immunoSEQ multiplex PCR; TCRdb keeps only in-frame clonotypes and omits some of them. The top ten hold 12% of the sample, which has approximately 100,000 clones, about 80% seen once. The sequencing input was peripheral blood. The source of these receptors is a human donor in a cohort sampled during active COVID-19. The CDR3 runs from the conserved cysteine through the conserved F or W. Each record gives: J gene, clone size, D gene, V gene, CDR3 DNA, CDR3 protein. The D gene is left open where the match is weak. Clone size is shown for a subset of rows, as once, few, many or a class of expanded clone.

j_gene: TRBJ2-1
abundance: .
d_gene: TRBD2
v_gene: TRBV7-6
CDR3nt: TGTGCCAGCAGCTTAGGATCTAGCGGGGGGGCGTACAATGAGCAGTTCTTC
CDR3aa: CASSLGSSGGAYNEQFF

j_gene: TRBJ2-7
abundance: .
d_gene: .
v_gene: TRBV5-1
CDR3nt: TGCGCCAGCAGCTTGACAGGGAGGGACTACGAGCAGTACTTC
CDR3aa: CASSLTGRDYEQYF

j_gene: TRBJ1-2
abundance: .
d_gene: TRBD1
v_gene: TRBV6-5
CDR3nt: TGTGCCAGCATGGGACAGGCCCGGATCGGAGGTGGCTACACCTTC
CDR3aa: CASMGQARIGGGYTF

j_gene: TRBJ2-2
abundance: once
d_gene: .
v_gene: TRBV5-1
CDR3nt: TGCGCCAGCAGCTCTGTCGGCAGGGGTGACGGGGAGCTGTTTTTT
CDR3aa: CASSSVGRGDGELFF

j_gene: TRBJ2-3
abundance: .
d_gene: .
v_gene: TRBV5-1
CDR3nt: TGCGCCAGCAGCTTAGTGGGAGGGGGGTCGCACAAGAATACGCAGTATTTT
CDR3aa: CASSLVGGGSHKNTQYF

j_gene: TRBJ1-3
abundance: .
d_gene: .
v_gene: TRBV3-1/TRBV3-2
CDR3nt: TGTGCCAGCAGCCTCCGGAGGGGTGGAAACACCATATATTTT
CDR3aa: CASSLRRGGNTIYF

j_gene: TRBJ2-2
abundance: .
d_gene: TRBD2
v_gene: TRBV7-2
CDR3nt: TGTGCCAGCAGCTATCTCTGGGGGGGAAACACCGGGGAGCTGTTTTTT
CDR3aa: CASSYLWGGNTGELFF

j_gene: TRBJ1-1
abundance: .
d_gene: TRBD1
v_gene: TRBV5-4
CDR3nt: TGTGCCAGCAGCTCGAACAGGGGGCCCAAGACAAACACTGAAGCTTTCTTT
CDR3aa: CASSSNRGPKTNTEAFF

j_gene: TRBJ1-2
abundance: .
d_gene: .
v_gene: TRBV30
CDR3nt: TGTGCCTGGAGTGTACCCGGGGAGGACTATGGCTACACCTTC
CDR3aa: CAWSVPGEDYGYTF

j_gene: TRBJ2-1
abundance: .
d_gene: TRBD2
v_gene: TRBV18
CDR3nt: TGTGCCAGCTCACGCTCCACCAGCGGGGGGTTTTACAATGAGCAGTTCTTC
CDR3aa: CASSRSTSGGFYNEQFF

j_gene: TRBJ1-2
abundance: .
d_gene: TRBD1
v_gene: TRBV4-1
CDR3nt: TGCGCCAGCAGCCAAGTACAGGGGGATGGCTACACCTTC
CDR3aa: CASSQVQGDGYTF

j_gene: TRBJ1-2
abundance: .
d_gene: .
v_gene: TRBV6-1
CDR3nt: TGTGCCAGCAGTGAAGCCTCCCCGGTCCTTGGCTACACCTTC
CDR3aa: CASSEASPVLGYTF